The rows below give T cell receptor beta chains drawn from one sample of a study of blood T cell repertoires in COVID-19. Generated by immunoSEQ multiplex PCR, the TCRdb table keeps only in-frame clones and is missing some. Of roughly 290,000 clones listed, 80% to 95% were seen once; the top ten hold 6% to 7%. The sequenced sample consisted of peripheral blood. The receptors were sampled from a woman aged 25-40 years with COVID-19, enrolled during active disease. Each CDR3 is given with its conserved first and last residue. Fields, in order: clone size, D gene, J gene, V gene, CDR3 DNA, CDR3 protein. The D gene is left open where the match is weak. Rows give clone size only sometimes, using once, few, many, or a class for an expanded clone.

clone size: .
D gene: .
J gene: TRBJ1-1
V gene: TRBV2
CDR3 DNA: TGTGCCAACCGACAGGAGATCATGAACACTGAAGCTTTCTTT
CDR3 protein: CANRQEIMNTEAFF

clone size: .
D gene: TRBD2
J gene: TRBJ2-1
V gene: TRBV7-3
CDR3 DNA: TGTGCCAGCAGCTTAGTAGCGGGAGGTTATAATGAGCAGTTCTTC
CDR3 protein: CASSLVAGGYNEQFF

clone size: .
D gene: TRBD1
J gene: TRBJ2-7
V gene: TRBV30
CDR3 DNA: TGTGCCTACCGGGACAGGGGTGAGGAAGAGCAGTACTTC
CDR3 protein: CAYRDRGEEEQYF

clone size: .
D gene: .
J gene: TRBJ2-2
V gene: TRBV5-1
CDR3 DNA: TGCGCCAGCAGCTGGGCAGGGATGGGCACCGGGGAGCTGTTTTTT
CDR3 protein: CASSWAGMGTGELFF

clone size: once
D gene: .
J gene: TRBJ1-5
V gene: TRBV2
CDR3 DNA: TGTGCCAGCAGTTTGGCTCCGACGGGAGGGAATCAGCCCCAGCATTTT
CDR3 protein: CASSLAPTGGNQPQHF

clone size: .
D gene: TRBD1
J gene: TRBJ1-2
V gene: TRBV5-1
CDR3 DNA: TGCGCCAGCAGCCATCCAAGGGGGCCGGGGGACTATGGCTACACCTTC
CDR3 protein: CASSHPRGPGDYGYTF

clone size: .
D gene: TRBD1
J gene: TRBJ1-1
V gene: TRBV5-6
CDR3 DNA: TGTGCCAGCAGCGGGGGACAGGGGGCAGAAGTCAAGACTGAAGCTTTCTTT
CDR3 protein: CASSGGQGAEVKTEAFF

clone size: .
D gene: .
J gene: TRBJ1-2
V gene: TRBV4-3
CDR3 DNA: TGCGCCAGCAGCCACACCCGGGAAGGGGGTGGCTACACCTTC
CDR3 protein: CASSHTREGGGYTF

clone size: .
D gene: .
J gene: TRBJ1-5
V gene: TRBV2
CDR3 DNA: TGTGCCAGCAGTGAAGACTGGAGCAATCAGCCCCAGCATTTT
CDR3 protein: CASSEDWSNQPQHF

clone size: .
D gene: TRBD1
J gene: TRBJ1-2
V gene: TRBV30
CDR3 DNA: TGTGCCTGGAGCGGGACAGGCTATGGCTACACCTTC
CDR3 protein: CAWSGTGYGYTF

clone size: .
D gene: .
J gene: TRBJ2-2
V gene: TRBV1
CDR3 DNA: TGCTCACTAGCGGTTCACACCGGGGAGCTGTTTTTT
CDR3 protein: CSLAVHTGELFF

clone size: .
D gene: .
J gene: TRBJ1-3
V gene: TRBV9
CDR3 DNA: TGTGCCAGCAGCGTAGGTCCGGCAGGATCGGGAAACACCATATATTTT
CDR3 protein: CASSVGPAGSGNTIYF

clone size: .
D gene: .
J gene: TRBJ2-1
V gene: TRBV7-2
CDR3 DNA: TGTGCCAGCAGCACGACTATTGGTGGTGAGCAGTTCTTC
CDR3 protein: CASSTTIGGEQFF

clone size: .
D gene: .
J gene: TRBJ2-5
V gene: TRBV7-9
CDR3 DNA: TGTGCCAGCAGCTTAAGAGGGGGAGAGACCCAGTACTTC
CDR3 protein: CASSLRGGETQYF

clone size: .
D gene: TRBD1
J gene: TRBJ1-5
V gene: TRBV7-9
CDR3 DNA: TGTGCCAGCAGCTTAGGGACAGGGGGCCCCCACAGACAGCCCCAGCATTTT
CDR3 protein: CASSLGTGGPHRQPQHF

clone size: .
D gene: .
J gene: TRBJ2-1
V gene: TRBV3-1/TRBV3-2
CDR3 DNA: TGTGCCAGCAGCCAAAGTCCTCTAGGGCGGGATGAGCAGTTCTTC
CDR3 protein: CASSQSPLGRDEQFF

clone size: .
D gene: .
J gene: TRBJ1-5
V gene: TRBV19
CDR3 DNA: TGTGCCAGTAGTATAGATGACAGCCCCAATCAGCCCCAGCATTTT
CDR3 protein: CASSIDDSPNQPQHF

clone size: .
D gene: .
J gene: TRBJ2-2
V gene: TRBV6-4
CDR3 DNA: TGTGCCAGCAGCTCCGGGGAGCTGTTTTTT
CDR3 protein: CASSSGELFF